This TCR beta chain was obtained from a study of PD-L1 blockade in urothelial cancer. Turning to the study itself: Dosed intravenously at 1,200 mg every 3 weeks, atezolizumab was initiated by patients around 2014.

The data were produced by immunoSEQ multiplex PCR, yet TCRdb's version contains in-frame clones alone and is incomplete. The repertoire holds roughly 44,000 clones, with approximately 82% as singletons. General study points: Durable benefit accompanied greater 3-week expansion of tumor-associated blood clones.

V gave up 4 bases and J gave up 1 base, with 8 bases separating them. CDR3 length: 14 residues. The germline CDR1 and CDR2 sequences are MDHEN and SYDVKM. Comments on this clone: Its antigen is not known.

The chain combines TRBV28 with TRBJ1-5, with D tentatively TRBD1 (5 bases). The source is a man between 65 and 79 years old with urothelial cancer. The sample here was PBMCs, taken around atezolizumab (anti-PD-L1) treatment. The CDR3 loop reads CASSYGGSNQPQHF. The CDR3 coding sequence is TGTGCCAGCAGTTATGGGGGGAGCAATCAGCCCCAGCATTTT.